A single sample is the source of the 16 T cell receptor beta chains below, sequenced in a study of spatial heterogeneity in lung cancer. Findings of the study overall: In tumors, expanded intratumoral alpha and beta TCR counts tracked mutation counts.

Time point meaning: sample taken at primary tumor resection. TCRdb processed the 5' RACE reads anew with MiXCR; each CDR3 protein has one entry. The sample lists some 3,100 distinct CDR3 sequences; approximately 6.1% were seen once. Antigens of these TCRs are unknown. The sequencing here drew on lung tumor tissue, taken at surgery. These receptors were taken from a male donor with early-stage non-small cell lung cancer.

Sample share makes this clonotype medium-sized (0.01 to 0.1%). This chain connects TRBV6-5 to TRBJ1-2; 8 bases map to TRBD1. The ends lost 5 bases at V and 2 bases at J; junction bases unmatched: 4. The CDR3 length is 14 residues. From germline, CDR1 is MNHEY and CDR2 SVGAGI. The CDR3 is CASSEDRANYGYTF. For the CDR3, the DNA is TGTGCCAGCAGTGAGGACAGGGCGAACTATGGCTACACCTTC.

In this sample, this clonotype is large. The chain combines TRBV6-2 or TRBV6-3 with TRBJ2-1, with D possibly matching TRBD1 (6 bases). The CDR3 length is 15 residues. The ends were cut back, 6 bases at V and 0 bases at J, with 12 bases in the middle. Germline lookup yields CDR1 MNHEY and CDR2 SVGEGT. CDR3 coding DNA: TGTGCCAGCAGCATCCGGGACAACTCCTACAATGAGCAGTTCTTC. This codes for CASSIRDNSYNEQFF.

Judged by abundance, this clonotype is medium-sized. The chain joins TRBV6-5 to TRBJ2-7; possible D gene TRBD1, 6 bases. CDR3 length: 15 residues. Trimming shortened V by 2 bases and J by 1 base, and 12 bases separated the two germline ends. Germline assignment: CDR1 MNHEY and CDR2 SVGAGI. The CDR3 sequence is CASSYVGQSSYEQYF. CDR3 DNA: TGTGCCAGCAGTTACGTCGGACAGAGTTCCTACGAGCAGTACTTC.

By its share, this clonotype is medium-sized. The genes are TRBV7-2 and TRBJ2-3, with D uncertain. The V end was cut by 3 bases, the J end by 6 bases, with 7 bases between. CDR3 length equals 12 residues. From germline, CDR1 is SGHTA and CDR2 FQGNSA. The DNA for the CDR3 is TGTGCCAGCAGCTTGAGCCGGGATACGCAGTATTTT. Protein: CASSLSRDTQYF.

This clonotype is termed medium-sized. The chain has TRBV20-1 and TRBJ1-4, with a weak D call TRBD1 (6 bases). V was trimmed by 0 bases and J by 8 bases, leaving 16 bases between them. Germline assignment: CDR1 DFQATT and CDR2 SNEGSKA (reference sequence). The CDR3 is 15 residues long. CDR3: CSARDHRAGGEKLFF. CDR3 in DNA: TGCAGTGCTAGAGATCACAGGGCCGGAGGGGAAAAACTGTTTTTT.

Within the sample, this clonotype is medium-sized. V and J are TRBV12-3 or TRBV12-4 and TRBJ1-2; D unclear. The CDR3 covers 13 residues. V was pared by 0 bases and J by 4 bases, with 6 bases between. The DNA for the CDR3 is TGTGCCAGCAGTTTAGCCGACTCCTATGGCTACACCTTC. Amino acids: CASSLADSYGYTF.

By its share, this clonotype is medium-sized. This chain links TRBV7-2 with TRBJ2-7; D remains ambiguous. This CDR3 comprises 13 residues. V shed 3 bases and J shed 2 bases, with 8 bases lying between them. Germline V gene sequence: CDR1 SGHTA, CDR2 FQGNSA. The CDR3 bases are TGTGCCAGCAGCTTTACTAACACCTACGAGCAGTACTTC. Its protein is CASSFTNTYEQYF.

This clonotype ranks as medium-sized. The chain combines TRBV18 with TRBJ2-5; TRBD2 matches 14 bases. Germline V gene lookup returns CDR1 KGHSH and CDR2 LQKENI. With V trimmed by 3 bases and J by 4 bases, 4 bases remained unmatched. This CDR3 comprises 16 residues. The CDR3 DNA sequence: TGTGCCAGCTCACCTTCCGGGACTAGCGGGGGAGAGACCCAGTACTTC. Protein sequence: CASSPSGTSGGETQYF.

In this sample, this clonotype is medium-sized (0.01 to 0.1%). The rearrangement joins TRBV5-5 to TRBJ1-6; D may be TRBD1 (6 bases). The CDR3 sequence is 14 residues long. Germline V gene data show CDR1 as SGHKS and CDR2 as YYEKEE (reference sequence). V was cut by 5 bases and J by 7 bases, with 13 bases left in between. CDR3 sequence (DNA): TGTGCCAGCAGGGACGGACAGACAAATTCACCCCTCCACTTT. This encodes CASRDGQTNSPLHF.

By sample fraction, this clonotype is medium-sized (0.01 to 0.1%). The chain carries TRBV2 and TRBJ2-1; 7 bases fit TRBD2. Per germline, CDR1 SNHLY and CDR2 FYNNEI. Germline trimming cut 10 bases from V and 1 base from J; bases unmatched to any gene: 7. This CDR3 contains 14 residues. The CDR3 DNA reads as TGTGCCACCGGACTAGAGGGTTCCTACAATGAGCAGTTCTTC. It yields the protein CATGLEGSYNEQFF. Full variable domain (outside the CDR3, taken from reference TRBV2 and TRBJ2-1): EPEVTQTPSHQVTQMGQEVILRCVPISNHLYFYWYRQILGQKVEFLVSFYNNEISEKSEIFDDQFSVERPDGSNFTLKIRSTKLEDSAMYFCATGLEGSYNEQFFGPGTRLTVL.

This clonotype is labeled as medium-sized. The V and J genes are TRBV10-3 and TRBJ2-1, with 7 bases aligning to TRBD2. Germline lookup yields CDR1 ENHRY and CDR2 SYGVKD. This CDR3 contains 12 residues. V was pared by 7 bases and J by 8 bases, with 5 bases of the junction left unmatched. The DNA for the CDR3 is TGTGCCATCAATTCGGGAGGCGATGAGCAGTTCTTC. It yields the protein CAINSGGDEQFF.

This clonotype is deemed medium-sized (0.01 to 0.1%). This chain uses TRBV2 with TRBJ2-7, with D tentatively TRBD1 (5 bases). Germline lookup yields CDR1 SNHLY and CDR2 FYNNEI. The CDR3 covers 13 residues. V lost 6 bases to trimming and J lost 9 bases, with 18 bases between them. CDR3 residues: CASRADSVGGQYF. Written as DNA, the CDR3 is TGTGCCAGCAGAGCTGACAGTGTGGGCGGGCAGTACTTC.

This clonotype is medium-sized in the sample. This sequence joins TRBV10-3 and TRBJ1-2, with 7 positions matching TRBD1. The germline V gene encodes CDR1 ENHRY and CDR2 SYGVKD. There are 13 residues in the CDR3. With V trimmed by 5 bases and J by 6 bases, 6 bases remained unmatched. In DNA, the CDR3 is TGTGCCATCAGTCGTCAGGGGGACGATGGCTACACCTTC. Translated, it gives CAISRQGDDGYTF.

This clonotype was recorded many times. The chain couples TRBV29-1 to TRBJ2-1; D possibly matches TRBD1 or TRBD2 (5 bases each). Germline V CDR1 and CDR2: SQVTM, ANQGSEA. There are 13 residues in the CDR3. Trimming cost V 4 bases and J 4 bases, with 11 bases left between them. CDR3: CSVGTGGYNEQFF. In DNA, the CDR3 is TGCAGCGTTGGAACAGGAGGTTACAATGAGCAGTTCTTC.

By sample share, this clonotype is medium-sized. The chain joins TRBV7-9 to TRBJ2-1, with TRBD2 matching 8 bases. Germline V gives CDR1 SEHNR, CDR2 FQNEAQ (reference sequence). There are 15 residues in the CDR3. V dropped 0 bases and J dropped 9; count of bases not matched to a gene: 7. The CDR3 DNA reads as TGTGCCAGCAGCTTAGCCGGGACTAGGCGCGGTGAGCAGTTCTTC. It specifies CASSLAGTRRGEQFF.

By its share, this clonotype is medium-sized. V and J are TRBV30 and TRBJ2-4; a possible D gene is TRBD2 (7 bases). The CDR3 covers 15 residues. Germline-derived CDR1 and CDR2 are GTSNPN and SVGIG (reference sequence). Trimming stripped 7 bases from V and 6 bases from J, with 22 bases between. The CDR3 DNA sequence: TGTGCCTATACCCCCGGGGGGCTTCCAGGAAACATTCAGTACTTC. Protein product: CAYTPGGLPGNIQYF. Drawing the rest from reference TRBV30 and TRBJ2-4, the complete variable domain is SQTIHQWPATLVQPVGSPLSLECTVEGTSNPNLYWYRQAAGRGLQLLFYSVGIGQISSEVPQNLSASRPQDRQFILSSKKLLLSDSGFYLCAYTPGGLPGNIQYFGAGTRLSVL.